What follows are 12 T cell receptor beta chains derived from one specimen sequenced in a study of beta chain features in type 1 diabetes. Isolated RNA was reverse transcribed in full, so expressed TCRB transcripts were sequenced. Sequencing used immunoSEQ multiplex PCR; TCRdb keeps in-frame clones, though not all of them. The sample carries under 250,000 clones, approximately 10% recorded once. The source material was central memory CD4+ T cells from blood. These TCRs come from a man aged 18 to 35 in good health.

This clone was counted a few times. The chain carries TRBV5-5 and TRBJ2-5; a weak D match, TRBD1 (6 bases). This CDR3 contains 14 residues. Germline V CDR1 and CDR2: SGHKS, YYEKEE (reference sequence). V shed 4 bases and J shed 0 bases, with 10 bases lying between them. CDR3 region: CASSPQGYQETQYF. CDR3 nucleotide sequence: TGTGCCAGCAGCCCACAGGGTTACCAAGAGACCCAGTACTTC. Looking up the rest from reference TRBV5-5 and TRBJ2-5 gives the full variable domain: DAGVTQSPTHLIKTRGQQVTLRCSPISGHKSVSWYQQVLGQGPQFIFQYYEKEERGRGNFPDRFSARQFPNYSSELNVNALLLGDSALYLCASSPQGYQETQYFGPGTRLLVL.

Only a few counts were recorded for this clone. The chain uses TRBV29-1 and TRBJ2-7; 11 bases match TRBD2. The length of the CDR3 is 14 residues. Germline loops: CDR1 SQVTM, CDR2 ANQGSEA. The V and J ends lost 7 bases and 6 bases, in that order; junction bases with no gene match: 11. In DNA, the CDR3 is TGCAGCGGTGTTGGGCTAGCGGGAGGTGGCGAGCAGTACTTC. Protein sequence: CSGVGLAGGGEQYF.

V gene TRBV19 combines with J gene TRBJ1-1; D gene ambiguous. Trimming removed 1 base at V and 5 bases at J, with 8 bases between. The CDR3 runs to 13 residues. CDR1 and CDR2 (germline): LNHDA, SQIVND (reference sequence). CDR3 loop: CASSIVSVTEAFF. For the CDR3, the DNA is TGTGCCAGTAGTATAGTATCGGTTACTGAAGCTTTCTTT.

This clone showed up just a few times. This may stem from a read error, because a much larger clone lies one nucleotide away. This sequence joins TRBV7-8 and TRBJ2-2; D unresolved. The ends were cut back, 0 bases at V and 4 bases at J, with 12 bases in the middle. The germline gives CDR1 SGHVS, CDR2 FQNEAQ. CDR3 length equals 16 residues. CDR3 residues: CASSLARMAATGELFF. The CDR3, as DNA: TGTGCCAGCAGCTTAGCGCGGATGGCAGCCACCGGGGAGCTGTTTTTT.

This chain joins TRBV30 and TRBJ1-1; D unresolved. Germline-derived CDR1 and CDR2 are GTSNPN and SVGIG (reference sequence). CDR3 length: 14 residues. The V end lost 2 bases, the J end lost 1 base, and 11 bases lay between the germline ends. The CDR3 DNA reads TGTGCCTGGAGTCCCCCCATGAAGAACACTGAAGCTTTCTTT. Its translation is CAWSPPMKNTEAFF.

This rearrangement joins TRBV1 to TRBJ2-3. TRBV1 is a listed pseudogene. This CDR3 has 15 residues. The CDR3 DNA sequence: TGCACCAGCGGCCGGCAAGGTTGGGGGACAGATACGCAGTATTTT. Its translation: CTSGRQGWGTDTQYF.

For the CDR3, the DNA is TGCGCCAGCAGCCCGTACGCCCCGAATCAGCCCCAGCATTTT. Translated, it gives CASSPYAPNQPQHF. This chain uses TRBV23-1 with TRBJ1-5; D remains unclear. TRBV23-1 is classed as an ORF, of uncertain function. This CDR3 has 14 residues. V lost 6 bases to trimming and J lost 4 bases, with 13 bases between them.

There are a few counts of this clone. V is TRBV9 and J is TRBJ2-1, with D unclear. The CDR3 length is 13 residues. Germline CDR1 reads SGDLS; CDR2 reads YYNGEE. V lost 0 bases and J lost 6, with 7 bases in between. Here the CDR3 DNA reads TGTGCCAGCAGCGTAGTATCCGGCAATGAGCAGTTCTTC. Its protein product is CASSVVSGNEQFF. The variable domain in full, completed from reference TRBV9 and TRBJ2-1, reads DSGVTQTPKHLITATGQRVTLRCSPRSGDLSVYWYQQSLDQGLQFLIQYYNGEERAKGNILERFSAQQFPDLHSELNLSSLELGDSALYFCASSVVSGNEQFFGPGTRLTVL.

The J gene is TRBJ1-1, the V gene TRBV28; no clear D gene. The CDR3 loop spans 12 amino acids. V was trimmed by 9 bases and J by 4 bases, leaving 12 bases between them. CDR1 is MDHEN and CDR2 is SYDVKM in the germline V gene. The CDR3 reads CASYLEGTEAFF. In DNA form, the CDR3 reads TGTGCCAGTTACCTCGAGGGCACTGAAGCTTTCTTT. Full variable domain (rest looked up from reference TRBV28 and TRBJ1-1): DVKVTQSSRYLVKRTGEKVFLECVQDMDHENMFWYRQDPGLGLRLIYFSYDVKMKEKGDIPEGYSVSREKKERFSLILESASTNQTSMYLCASYLEGTEAFFGQGTRLTVV.

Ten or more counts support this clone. The CDR3 DNA is TGTGCCAGCAGCAACAACAGGGGAGGAGAGACCCAGTACTTC. This sequence encodes CASSNNRGGETQYF. The chain combines TRBV7-2 with TRBJ2-5; D might be TRBD1 (7 bases). Trimming took 5 bases from V and 4 from J, leaving 14 bases between them. This CDR3 region has 14 residues. Germline lookup yields CDR1 SGHTA and CDR2 FQGNSA. The full variable domain, completed using reference TRBV7-2 and TRBJ2-5, is GAGVSQSPSNKVTEKGKDVELRCDPISGHTALYWYRQSLGQGLEFLIYFQGNSAPDKSGLPSDRFSAERTGGSVSTLTIQRTQQEDSAVYLCASSNNRGGETQYFGPGTRLLVL.

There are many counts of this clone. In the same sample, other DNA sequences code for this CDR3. The CDR3 DNA reads as TGTGCCAGCAGCCAAGGAGCTAACTATGGCTACACCTTC. This gives the protein CASSQGANYGYTF. This chain connects TRBV14 to TRBJ1-2; D remains unclear. The CDR3 is 13 amino acids. Germline values: CDR1 SGHDN, CDR2 FVKESK. V was clipped by 1 base and J by 0 bases, with 3 bases between them.

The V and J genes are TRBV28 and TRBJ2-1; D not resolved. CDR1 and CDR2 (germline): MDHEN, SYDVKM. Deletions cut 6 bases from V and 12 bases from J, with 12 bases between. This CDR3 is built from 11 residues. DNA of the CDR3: TGTGCCAGCAGCTTGGACCAAGGGCAGTTCTTC. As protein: CASSLDQGQFF.